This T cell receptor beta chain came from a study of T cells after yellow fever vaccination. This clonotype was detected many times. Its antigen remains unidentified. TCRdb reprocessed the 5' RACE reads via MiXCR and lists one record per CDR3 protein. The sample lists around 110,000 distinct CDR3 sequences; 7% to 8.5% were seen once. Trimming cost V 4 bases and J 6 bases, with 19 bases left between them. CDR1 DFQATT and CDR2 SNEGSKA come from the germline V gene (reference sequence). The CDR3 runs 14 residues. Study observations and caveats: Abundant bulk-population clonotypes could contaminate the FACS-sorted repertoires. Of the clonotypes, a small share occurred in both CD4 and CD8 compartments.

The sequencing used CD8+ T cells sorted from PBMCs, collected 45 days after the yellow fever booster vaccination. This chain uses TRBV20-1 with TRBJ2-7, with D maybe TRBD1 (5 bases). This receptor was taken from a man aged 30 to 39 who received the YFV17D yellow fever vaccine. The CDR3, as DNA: TGCAGTGCTAACCCCTCCGGACAATTACCCGAGCAGTACTTC. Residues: CSANPSGQLPEQYF.